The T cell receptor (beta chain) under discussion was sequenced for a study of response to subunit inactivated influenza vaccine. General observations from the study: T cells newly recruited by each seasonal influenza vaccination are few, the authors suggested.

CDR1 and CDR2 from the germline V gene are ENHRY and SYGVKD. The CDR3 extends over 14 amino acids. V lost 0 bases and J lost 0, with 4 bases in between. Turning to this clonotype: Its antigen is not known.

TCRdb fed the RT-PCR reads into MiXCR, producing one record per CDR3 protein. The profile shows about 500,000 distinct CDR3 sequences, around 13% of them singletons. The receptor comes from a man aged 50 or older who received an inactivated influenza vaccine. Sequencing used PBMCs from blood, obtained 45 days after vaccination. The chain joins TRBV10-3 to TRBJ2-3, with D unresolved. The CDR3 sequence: CAISESYSTDTQYF. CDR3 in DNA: TGTGCCATCAGTGAGTCTTACAGCACAGATACGCAGTATTTT.